This TCR beta chain comes out of a study of T cell repertoires in cytomegalovirus infection. Study as a whole: Public TCR beta signatures indicated both CMV infection and matching HLA type. Notes on the study in general: Identification of carriers of CMV plus the relevant HLA was achieved through cumulative public TCR beta family frequency.

As for this clonotype: As yet, its antigen is unknown.

Each CDR3 protein gets one entry after TCRdb re-called the reads with MiXCR. This repertoire shows 150,000 or so distinct CDR3 sequences, under 20% found once; its top ten account for around 19%. J gave up 0 bases and V 4 bases, and 4 bases lay outside the gene matches. This CDR3 is built from 15 residues. Germline V gene sequence: CDR1 SGHTA, CDR2 FQGTGA. The sequencing sample was made of CD8+ T cells from PBMCs. The chain has TRBV7-3 and TRBJ2-3; 7 nucleotides match TRBD2. The sequence came from a human donor in good health (CMV status not recorded). Some clones in this sample may be carry-over from other donors' samples. In nucleotides, the CDR3 is TGTGCCAGCAGCTCGAGCGGGACTAGCACAGATACGCAGTATTTT. Translating it yields CASSSSGTSTDTQYF.